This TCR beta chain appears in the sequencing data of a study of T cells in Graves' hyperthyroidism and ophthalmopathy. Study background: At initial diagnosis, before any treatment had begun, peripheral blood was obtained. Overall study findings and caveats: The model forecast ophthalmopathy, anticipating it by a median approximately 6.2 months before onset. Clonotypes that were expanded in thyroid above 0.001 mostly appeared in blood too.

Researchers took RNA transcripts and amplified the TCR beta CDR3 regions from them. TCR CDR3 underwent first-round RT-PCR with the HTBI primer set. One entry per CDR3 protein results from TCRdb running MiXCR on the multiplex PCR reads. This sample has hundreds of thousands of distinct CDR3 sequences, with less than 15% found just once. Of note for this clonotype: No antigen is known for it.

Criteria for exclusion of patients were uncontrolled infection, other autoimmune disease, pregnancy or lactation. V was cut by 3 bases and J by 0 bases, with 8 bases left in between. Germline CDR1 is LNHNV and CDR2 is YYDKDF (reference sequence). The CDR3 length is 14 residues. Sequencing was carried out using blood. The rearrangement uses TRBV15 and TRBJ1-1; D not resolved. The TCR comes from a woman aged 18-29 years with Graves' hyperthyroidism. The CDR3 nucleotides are TGTGCCACCAGCAGGCGCGCAGTGAACACTGAAGCTTTCTTT. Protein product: CATSRRAVNTEAFF.